This T cell receptor (beta chain) appears in the sequencing data of a study of T cells after somatic rescue of genetic block. V dropped 0 bases and J dropped 7; count of bases not matched to a gene: 3. Germline CDR1 is MNHEY and CDR2 is SVGAGI. The CDR3 totals 14 residues. Profiling relied on immunoSEQ multiplex PCR, and the TCRdb table lists in-frame clones only, not all of them. The data contain 80,000 to 90,000 clones, 85% to 90% of them singletons. The V and J genes are TRBV6-5 and TRBJ1-1; the match to TRBD1 covers 9 bases. Sequencing input: peripheral blood mononuclear cells (PBMCs). This receptor was identified in a woman between 18 and 30 years old. The CDR3 DNA is TGTGCCAGCAGTTACTCGGGGACAGGGAGTGAAGCTTTCTTT. Amino acids: CASSYSGTGSEAFF.